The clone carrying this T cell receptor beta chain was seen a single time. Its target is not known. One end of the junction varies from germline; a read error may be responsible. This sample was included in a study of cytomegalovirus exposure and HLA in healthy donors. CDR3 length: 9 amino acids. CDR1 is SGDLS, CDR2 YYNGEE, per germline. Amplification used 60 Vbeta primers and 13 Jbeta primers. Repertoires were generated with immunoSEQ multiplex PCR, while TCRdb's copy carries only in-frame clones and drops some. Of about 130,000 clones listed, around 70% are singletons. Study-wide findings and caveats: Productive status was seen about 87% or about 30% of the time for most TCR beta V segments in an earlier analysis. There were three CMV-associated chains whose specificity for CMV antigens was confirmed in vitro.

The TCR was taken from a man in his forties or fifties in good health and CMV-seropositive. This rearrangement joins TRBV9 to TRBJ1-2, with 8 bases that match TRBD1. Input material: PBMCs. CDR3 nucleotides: TGTGCCAGCAGCCCCGGGACAGGCTTC. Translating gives CASSPGTGF.